Listed below are T cell receptor beta chains from one sample, sequenced in a study of identical twins. TCRdb re-analysed the 5' RACE reads in MiXCR, keeping a single row per CDR3 protein. The table shows under 250,000 distinct CDR3 sequences, with approximately 8.3% occurring only once. These sequences were also reported in another study, on yellow fever vaccine responses in identical twins.

The sample was memory (CD45RO+) T cells sorted from blood. Receptors were obtained from a woman between 18 and 29 years old in good health. CDR3s include the opening cysteine and the closing phenylalanine or tryptophan. Each record gives: D gene, clone size, J gene, V gene, CDR3 DNA, CDR3 protein. A D gene is named only where the DNA matches it firmly. The size field is filled for only some rows; it gives once, few, many or a size class.

D gene: -; clone size: many; J gene: TRBJ2-1; V gene: TRBV7-6; CDR3 DNA: TGTGCCAGCAGCCCTCCGGGGGTAAGCTCCTACAATGAGCAGTTCTTC; CDR3 protein: CASSPPGVSSYNEQFF
D gene: TRBD1; clone size: few; J gene: TRBJ2-7; V gene: TRBV29-1; CDR3 DNA: TGCAGCGTTGAACGTGGGACAGGGGATTTTTACGAGCAGTACTTC; CDR3 protein: CSVERGTGDFYEQYF
D gene: TRBD2; clone size: -; J gene: TRBJ2-3; V gene: TRBV14; CDR3 DNA: TGTGCCAGCAGTCAAGCGGGAGTTAGTTGGTATTTT; CDR3 protein: CASSQAGVSWYF
D gene: -; clone size: many; J gene: TRBJ2-3; V gene: TRBV29-1; CDR3 DNA: TGCAGCGGGGATCTAGGAACAGATACGCAGTATTTT; CDR3 protein: CSGDLGTDTQYF
D gene: -; clone size: many; J gene: TRBJ2-2; V gene: TRBV28; CDR3 DNA: TGTGCCAGCAGTTTGGCCACCGGGGAGCTGTTTTTT; CDR3 protein: CASSLATGELFF
D gene: -; clone size: few; J gene: TRBJ2-5; V gene: TRBV3-1; CDR3 DNA: TGTGCCAGCAGCCAAGACCCAGGGGGGAGGGAGACCCAGTACTTC; CDR3 protein: CASSQDPGGRETQYF
D gene: -; clone size: few; J gene: TRBJ1-1; V gene: TRBV5-1; CDR3 DNA: TGCGCCAGCAGCTTGGATCAGCTCCCGAACACTGAAGCTTTCTTT; CDR3 protein: CASSLDQLPNTEAFF
D gene: TRBD1; clone size: few; J gene: TRBJ2-2; V gene: TRBV29-1; CDR3 DNA: TGCAGCGTCCAACAGGGGGCGCGCCCGATCGCGAACACCGGGGAGCTGTTTTTT; CDR3 protein: CSVQQGARPIANTGELFF
D gene: -; clone size: many; J gene: TRBJ1-5; V gene: TRBV28; CDR3 DNA: TGTGCCAGCAGCGGCCCGCCTCGGGGCAATCAGCCCCAGCATTTT; CDR3 protein: CASSGPPRGNQPQHF
D gene: -; clone size: many; J gene: TRBJ1-4; V gene: TRBV28; CDR3 DNA: TGTGCCAGCATCGAGGGGGCTAATGAAAAACTGTTTTTT; CDR3 protein: CASIEGANEKLFF
D gene: TRBD1; clone size: many; J gene: TRBJ2-2; V gene: TRBV7-9; CDR3 DNA: TGTGCCAGCAGCGGACAGGGCGACACCGGGGAGCTGTTTTTT; CDR3 protein: CASSGQGDTGELFF
D gene: TRBD2; clone size: -; J gene: TRBJ2-2; V gene: TRBV7-2; CDR3 DNA: TGTGCCAGCAGCTTAGCTGTACTAGCGGTTACCGGGGAGCTGTTTTTT; CDR3 protein: CASSLAVLAVTGELFF
D gene: -; clone size: once; J gene: TRBJ2-3; V gene: TRBV13; CDR3 DNA: TGTGCCAGCAGCTTTGAGGGACCCACAGATACGCAGTATTTT; CDR3 protein: CASSFEGPTDTQYF
D gene: -; clone size: few; J gene: TRBJ2-7; V gene: TRBV7-2; CDR3 DNA: TGTGCCAGCAGCCCCAGGGTTCTACACGAGCAGTACTTC; CDR3 protein: CASSPRVLHEQYF
D gene: -; clone size: many; J gene: TRBJ2-7; V gene: TRBV7-2; CDR3 DNA: TGTGCCAGCAGCTTTAGAAACTACGAGCAGTACTTC; CDR3 protein: CASSFRNYEQYF
D gene: -; clone size: few; J gene: TRBJ1-6; V gene: TRBV28; CDR3 DNA: TGTGCCAGCAGTTCCCCAGGAAACTTAAATTCACCCCTCCACTTT; CDR3 protein: CASSSPGNLNSPLHF
D gene: TRBD2; clone size: many; J gene: TRBJ2-1; V gene: TRBV6-2/TRBV6-3; CDR3 DNA: TGTGCCAGCAGTTACACTAGCGGGGATGGGAAGCAGTTCTTC; CDR3 protein: CASSYTSGDGKQFF
D gene: -; clone size: many; J gene: TRBJ2-5; V gene: TRBV5-1; CDR3 DNA: TGCGCCAGCAGCTTTGGGCTAGCAGAGACCCAGTACTTC; CDR3 protein: CASSFGLAETQYF
D gene: TRBD1; clone size: many; J gene: TRBJ2-1; V gene: TRBV12-5; CDR3 DNA: TGTGCTAGTGGTTGGGGACAGTACAATGAGCAGTTCTTC; CDR3 protein: CASGWGQYNEQFF
D gene: -; clone size: many; J gene: TRBJ2-7; V gene: TRBV12-3/TRBV12-4; CDR3 DNA: TGTGCCAGCAGCCCTGCCGTCGAGCAGTACTTC; CDR3 protein: CASSPAVEQYF
D gene: TRBD1; clone size: few; J gene: TRBJ1-2; V gene: TRBV29-1; CDR3 DNA: TGCAGCGTCAGGACAGGGACATCCTATGGCTACACCTTC; CDR3 protein: CSVRTGTSYGYTF
D gene: -; clone size: many; J gene: TRBJ2-1; V gene: TRBV20-1; CDR3 DNA: TGCAGTGCTAGAGATACCTTATACAATGAGCAGTTCTTC; CDR3 protein: CSARDTLYNEQFF
D gene: -; clone size: -; J gene: TRBJ1-5; V gene: TRBV10-3; CDR3 DNA: TGTGCCATCAGTGAACGGGGGGGCAATCAGCCCCAGCATTTT; CDR3 protein: CAISERGGNQPQHF
D gene: TRBD1; clone size: -; J gene: TRBJ1-1; V gene: TRBV28; CDR3 DNA: TGTGCCAGCACAAAACCGAGGGGGCCGGGGACTGAAGCTTTCTTT; CDR3 protein: CASTKPRGPGTEAFF
D gene: -; clone size: many; J gene: TRBJ2-6; V gene: TRBV5-1; CDR3 DNA: TGCGCCAGCAGCACGACAGCTGGGGCCAACGTCCTGACTTTC; CDR3 protein: CASSTTAGANVLTF
D gene: TRBD2; clone size: -; J gene: TRBJ2-5; V gene: TRBV7-2; CDR3 DNA: TGTGCCAGCAGCCGGGGGGTGATGGGAACCCAAGAGACCCAGTACTTC; CDR3 protein: CASSRGVMGTQETQYF
D gene: -; clone size: many; J gene: TRBJ1-3; V gene: TRBV7-9; CDR3 DNA: TGTGCCAGCAGCTTACCCCGAGGCATTGGAAACACCATATATTTT; CDR3 protein: CASSLPRGIGNTIYF
D gene: TRBD2; clone size: -; J gene: TRBJ2-1; V gene: TRBV28; CDR3 DNA: TGTGCCAGCAGTCCTATCGGGCGGGAGCAGGGCAATGAGCAGTTCTTC; CDR3 protein: CASSPIGREQGNEQFF
D gene: -; clone size: few; J gene: TRBJ2-4; V gene: TRBV10-3; CDR3 DNA: TGTGCCATCAGTGAAGAGGCGCGCATTCAGTACTTC; CDR3 protein: CAISEEARIQYF
D gene: TRBD2; clone size: many; J gene: TRBJ2-2; V gene: TRBV5-1; CDR3 DNA: TGCGCCAGCAGCTCCTTGTTAGCGGGAGGGCCCGACACCGGGGAGCTGTTTTTT; CDR3 protein: CASSSLLAGGPDTGELFF
D gene: TRBD2; clone size: -; J gene: TRBJ2-1; V gene: TRBV19; CDR3 DNA: TGTGCCAGTAGCCCGACCGGGACTAGTATACCAAGTGAGCAGTTCTTC; CDR3 protein: CASSPTGTSIPSEQFF
D gene: -; clone size: many; J gene: TRBJ2-3; V gene: TRBV3-1; CDR3 DNA: TGTGCCAGCAGCCGCCGAGGAGGGGGCCACACAGATACGCAGTATTTT; CDR3 protein: CASSRRGGGHTDTQYF
D gene: TRBD2; clone size: few; J gene: TRBJ2-1; V gene: TRBV5-1; CDR3 DNA: TGCGCCAGCAGCTTGGGACTAGCGGGGGGGCGAAGCTCCTACAATGAGCAGTTCTTC; CDR3 protein: CASSLGLAGGRSSYNEQFF
D gene: -; clone size: few; J gene: TRBJ2-1; V gene: TRBV11-2; CDR3 DNA: TGTGCCAGCAGCTTAGATCTGACAGGGCAGTTCTTC; CDR3 protein: CASSLDLTGQFF
D gene: -; clone size: many; J gene: TRBJ2-3; V gene: TRBV5-1; CDR3 DNA: TGCGCCAGCAGGTCGGAGGGCGATACGCAGTATTTT; CDR3 protein: CASRSEGDTQYF
D gene: TRBD1; clone size: -; J gene: TRBJ2-7; V gene: TRBV27; CDR3 DNA: TGTGCCAGCAGCTGGGACAGGGTCGGAACCTACGAGCAGTACTTC; CDR3 protein: CASSWDRVGTYEQYF
D gene: -; clone size: -; J gene: TRBJ2-6; V gene: TRBV24-1; CDR3 DNA: TGTGCCACCGGAGGGGGATCTGGGGCCAACGTCCTGACTTTC; CDR3 protein: CATGGGSGANVLTF
D gene: -; clone size: few; J gene: TRBJ1-3; V gene: TRBV29-1; CDR3 DNA: TGCAGCGTTGTGGGGCATGGAAACACCATATATTTT; CDR3 protein: CSVVGHGNTIYF
D gene: -; clone size: few; J gene: TRBJ2-3; V gene: TRBV15; CDR3 DNA: TGTGCCACCAGCAGATTCCAGGATACGCAGTATTTT; CDR3 protein: CATSRFQDTQYF
D gene: TRBD1; clone size: few; J gene: TRBJ2-1; V gene: TRBV19; CDR3 DNA: TGTGCCAGTGTGGGACAGGGCTCCTACAATGAGCAGTTCTTC; CDR3 protein: CASVGQGSYNEQFF
D gene: -; clone size: few; J gene: TRBJ2-7; V gene: TRBV6-2/TRBV6-3; CDR3 DNA: TGTGCCAGCAGTGACCCCGGGGGCACCGAAGGCAGGGAGCAGTACTTC; CDR3 protein: CASSDPGGTEGREQYF
D gene: -; clone size: many; J gene: TRBJ2-1; V gene: TRBV11-2; CDR3 DNA: TGTGCCAGCAGCTTAATAATGGCCAGTATAACCAATGAGCAGTTCTTC; CDR3 protein: CASSLIMASITNEQFF
D gene: TRBD2; clone size: -; J gene: TRBJ2-7; V gene: TRBV7-7; CDR3 DNA: TGTGCTAGCAGCCCTGGACTAGCGAGCTCCTACGAGCAGTACTTC; CDR3 protein: CASSPGLASSYEQYF